This T cell receptor (beta chain) comes out of a study of cytomegalovirus exposure and HLA in healthy donors. Vbeta (60) and Jbeta (13) primers were used in the PCR. Method: immunoSEQ multiplex PCR; TCRdb's copy keeps in-frame clones and lacks some. The sample gives 160,000 or so clones, approximately 80% of which show up once; over 1.5% is in the top ten. Germline assignment: CDR1 SGHTA and CDR2 FQGNSA. The CDR3 extends over 14 amino acids. The junction had 5 bases not matched to a gene; V was cut back by 5 bases and J by 5 bases. The source material was PBMCs. This receptor was identified in a woman aged 18-29 years in good health and CMV-seronegative. The rearrangement links TRBV7-2 to TRBJ1-5, with TRBD1 matching 8 bases. This chain's CDR3 is CASSQGTGDQPQHF. In DNA, the CDR3 is TGTGCCAGCAGCCAGGGGACAGGAGATCAGCCCCAGCATTTT.